One and the same sample provided the 14 T cell receptor beta chains below, sequenced in a study of T-cell reconstitution after alpha-beta-depleted transplantation in children. Unique molecular identifiers were built into the TCRbeta library. A single record per CDR3 protein comes from TCRdb applying MiXCR to the PCR reads. The sample has around 450,000 distinct CDR3 sequences, 15% to 20% seen once. Sequences were derived from PBMCs, mostly from graft donor cells, sampled 360 days after TCRalphabeta/CD19-depleted stem cell transplant. The receptors shown here come from a boy in the first two years of life who had a stem cell transplant for Wiskott-Aldrich syndrome, so the T cells may come from the graft donor.

The genes are TRBV5-1 and TRBJ2-3; TRBD1 or TRBD2 may be the D gene (5 bases each). The V end was cut by 4 bases, the J end by 6 bases, with 9 bases between. The CDR3 covers 12 residues. The germline CDR1 and CDR2 sequences are SGHRS and YFSETQ. As DNA, the CDR3 is TGCGCCAGCAGCACCTGGGGGGATACGCAGTATTTT. Its protein is CASSTWGDTQYF.

This clonotype was counted between two and nine times. V and J are TRBV10-3 and TRBJ2-5, with 11 bases fitting TRBD2. The CDR3 runs 13 residues. The V and J ends lost 10 bases and 1 base, in that order; junction bases with no gene match: 2. CDR1 and CDR2 (germline): ENHRY, SYGVKD. The CDR3 protein is CATTSGVQETQYF. The CDR3 DNA reads TGTGCCACGACTAGCGGGGTCCAAGAGACCCAGTACTTC.

This clonotype was seen a few times. The V and J genes are TRBV20-1 and TRBJ2-2, with a weak D call TRBD2 (7 bases). CDR1 and CDR2 (germline): DFQATT, SNEGSKA (reference sequence). Trimming shortened V by 2 bases and J by 7 bases, and 17 bases separated the two germline ends. There are 15 residues in the CDR3. The CDR3: CSARLGGAGIGELFF. The CDR3 DNA is TGCAGTGCTAGATTAGGGGGGGCGGGAATCGGGGAGCTGTTTTTT.

The chain joins TRBV12-3 or TRBV12-4 to TRBJ2-1, with TRBD1 matching over 10 bases. The CDR3 is 15 residues long. Germline trimming cut 4 bases from V and 5 bases from J; bases unmatched to any gene: 5. The CDR3 protein is CASSSPGQGNNEQFF. Here the CDR3 DNA reads TGTGCCAGCAGTTCCCCGGGACAGGGGAACAATGAGCAGTTCTTC.

The CDR3 nucleotides read TGCGCCAGCAGCCAAGGAGATATGACTAGCGGGAAGTACGAGCAGTACTTC. Translating gives CASSQGDMTSGKYEQYF. This chain connects TRBV4-3 to TRBJ2-7, with 11 bases identical to TRBD2. This CDR3 comprises 17 residues. V shed 1 base and J 4 bases; nucleotides not matched to a gene: 9. Germline V CDR1 and CDR2: LGHNA, YSLEER.

The chain uses TRBV29-1 and TRBJ2-7; tentatively, D is TRBD2 (6 bases). The CDR3 consists of 13 residues. Germline CDR1 reads SQVTM; CDR2 reads ANQGSEA. Trimming shortened V by 3 bases and J by 4 bases, and 13 bases separated the two germline ends. The CDR3 coding sequence is TGCAGCGTTGATCAGGCAGGAGGGTACGAGCAGTACTTC. Translated: CSVDQAGGYEQYF.

The sample holds a few counts of this clonotype. This chain uses TRBV12-3 or TRBV12-4 with TRBJ2-4; possibly TRBD2 for D (5 bases). The CDR3 is 16 residues long. V was shortened by 0 bases and J by 8 bases, with 17 bases between the two germline ends. The CDR3 here is CASSLALSGHGDIQYF. In DNA form, the CDR3 reads TGTGCCAGCAGTTTAGCGCTTTCGGGCCACGGGGACATTCAGTACTTC.

This clonotype was counted between two and nine times. The rearrangement uses TRBV10-3 and TRBJ2-5, with TRBD2 matching over 7 bases. Germline CDR1 is ENHRY and CDR2 is SYGVKD. The CDR3 totals 15 residues. V dropped 3 bases and J dropped 2; count of bases not matched to a gene: 6. The CDR3 reads CAISDSAGEQETQYF. DNA for the CDR3: TGTGCCATCAGTGACTCTGCGGGGGAGCAAGAGACCCAGTACTTC.

The chain links TRBV5-4 to TRBJ1-1; 7 nucleotides line up with TRBD1. V was pared by 6 bases and J by 4 bases, with 15 bases of the junction left unmatched. Germline V gene lookup returns CDR1 SGHNT and CDR2 YYREEE (reference sequence). The CDR3 runs to 16 residues. In DNA, the CDR3 is TGTGCCAGCACCCTTATAGGGGGCGGCCGGACCACTGAAGCTTTCTTT. Translation gives CASTLIGGGRTTEAFF.

The rearrangement joins TRBV5-5 to TRBJ1-1; D is unresolved. The CDR3 spans 13 residues. Germline V gene data show CDR1 as SGHKS and CDR2 as YYEKEE (reference sequence). V was pared by 4 bases and J by 6 bases, with 13 bases between. The chain's CDR3 is CASSKVTRAEAFF. CDR3 DNA: TGTGCCAGCAGCAAAGTCACACGCGCTGAAGCTTTCTTT.

In this sample, this clonotype turned up many times. The V gene is TRBV27, the J gene TRBJ2-5; D not certain. The germline gives CDR1 MNHEY, CDR2 SMNVEV (reference sequence). Trimming removed 2 bases at V and 5 bases at J, with 9 bases between. CDR3 length: 13 residues. This CDR3 reads CASSLVDRETQYF. The CDR3 bases are TGTGCCAGCAGTTTAGTGGATCGGGAGACCCAGTACTTC.

The rearrangement links TRBV19 to TRBJ2-1, with TRBD1 identical over 9 bases. After removal of 1 base from V and 7 bases from J, the junction contained 5 bases not matched to a gene. This CDR3 is 15 amino acids long. CDR1 and CDR2 from the germline V gene are LNHDA and SQIVND (reference sequence). The CDR3 coding sequence is TGTGCCAGTAGTATAGTCGGGACAGGGTGGAATGAGCAGTTCTTC. Translating gives CASSIVGTGWNEQFF.

This clonotype was detected a few times. A junction end diverges from the germline sequence, so it may reflect a read error. V and J are TRBV20-1 and TRBJ2-5, with TRBD2 identical over 14 bases. The germline V gene has CDR1 DFQATT and CDR2 SNEGSKA (reference sequence). CDR3 length equals 15 residues. The CDR3 DNA reads as TGCAGTGCCAGAGGACTAGCGGGAGGACAAGAGACCCAGTACTTC. It translates to CSARGLAGGQETQYF.

The genes are TRBV6-2 or TRBV6-3 and TRBJ1-5; D is perhaps TRBD1 (6 bases). V was shortened by 0 bases and J by 7 bases, with 10 bases between the two germline ends. The CDR3 loop spans 14 amino acids. CDR1 and CDR2 (germline): MNHEY, SVGEGT. CDR3 amino acids: CASSYSGGRQPQHF. The CDR3 DNA sequence: TGTGCCAGCAGTTACTCAGGGGGACGGCAGCCCCAGCATTTT.